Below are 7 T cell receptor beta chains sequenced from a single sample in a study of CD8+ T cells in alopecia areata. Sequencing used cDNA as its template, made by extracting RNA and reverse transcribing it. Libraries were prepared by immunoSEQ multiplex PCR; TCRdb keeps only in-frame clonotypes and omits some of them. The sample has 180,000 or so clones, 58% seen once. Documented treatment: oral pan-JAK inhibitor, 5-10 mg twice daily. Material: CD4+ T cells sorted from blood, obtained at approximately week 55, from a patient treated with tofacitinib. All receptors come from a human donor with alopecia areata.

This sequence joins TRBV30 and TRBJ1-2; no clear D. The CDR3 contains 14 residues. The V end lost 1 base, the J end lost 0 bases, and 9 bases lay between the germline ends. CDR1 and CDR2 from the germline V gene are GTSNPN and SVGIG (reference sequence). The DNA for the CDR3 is TGTGCCTGGAGTGGAGGAGGTACTAACTATGGCTACACCTTC. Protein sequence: CAWSGGGTNYGYTF. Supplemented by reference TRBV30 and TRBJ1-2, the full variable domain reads SQTIHQWPATLVQPVGSPLSLECTVEGTSNPNLYWYRQAAGRGLQLLFYSVGIGQISSEVPQNLSASRPQDRQFILSSKKLLLSDSGFYLCAWSGGGTNYGYTFGSGTRLTVV.

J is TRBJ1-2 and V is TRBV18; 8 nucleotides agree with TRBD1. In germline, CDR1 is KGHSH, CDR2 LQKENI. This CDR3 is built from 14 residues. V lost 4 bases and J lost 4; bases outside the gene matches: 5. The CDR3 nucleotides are TGTGCCAGCTCACTAGGGACAGGCTCCTATGGCTACACCTTC. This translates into CASSLGTGSYGYTF.

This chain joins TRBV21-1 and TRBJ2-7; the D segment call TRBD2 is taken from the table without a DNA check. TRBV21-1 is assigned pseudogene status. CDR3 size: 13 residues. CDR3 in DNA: TGTGCCAGCAGCAAAGATCCGTCCTACGAGCAGTACTTC. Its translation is CASSKDPSYEQYF.

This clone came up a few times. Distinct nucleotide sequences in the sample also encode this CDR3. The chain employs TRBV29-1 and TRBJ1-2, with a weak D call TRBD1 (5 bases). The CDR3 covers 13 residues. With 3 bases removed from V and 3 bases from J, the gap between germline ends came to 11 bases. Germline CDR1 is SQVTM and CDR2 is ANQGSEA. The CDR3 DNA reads TGCAGCGTTGACCCCGGGGGGTACTATGGCTACACCTTC. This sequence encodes CSVDPGGYYGYTF.

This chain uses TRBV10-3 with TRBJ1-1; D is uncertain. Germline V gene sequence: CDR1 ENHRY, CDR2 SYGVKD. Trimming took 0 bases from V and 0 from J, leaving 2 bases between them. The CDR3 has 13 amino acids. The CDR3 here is CAISESLNTEAFF. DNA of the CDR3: TGTGCCATCAGTGAGTCACTGAACACTGAAGCTTTCTTT.

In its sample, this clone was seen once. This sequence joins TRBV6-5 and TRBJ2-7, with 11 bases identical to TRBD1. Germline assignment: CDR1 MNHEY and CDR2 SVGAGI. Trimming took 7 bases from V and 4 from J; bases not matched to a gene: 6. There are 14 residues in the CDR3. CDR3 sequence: CASNFRDRGYEQYF. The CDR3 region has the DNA TGTGCCAGCAATTTCCGGGACAGGGGGTACGAGCAGTACTTC.

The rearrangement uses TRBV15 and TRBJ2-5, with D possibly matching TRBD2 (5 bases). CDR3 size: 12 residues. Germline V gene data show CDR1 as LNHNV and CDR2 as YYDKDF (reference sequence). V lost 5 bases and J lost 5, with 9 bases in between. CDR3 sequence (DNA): TGTGCCACCAGCGGTCCGGGGGAGACCCAGTACTTC. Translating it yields CATSGPGETQYF.